The rows below give T cell receptor beta chains drawn from one sample of a study of cytomegalovirus exposure and HLA in healthy donors. Clones were read by immunoSEQ multiplex PCR, and TCRdb kept only the in-frame ones, dropping some. Seen here are around 130,000 clones, 73% observed once, and the top ten hold 2.1%. The sample comprised PBMCs. These receptors all come from a middle-aged woman in good health and CMV-seropositive. Each CDR3 is given with its conserved first and last residue. A D gene is named only where the DNA matches it firmly. Clone size is not always given. Where it is, it says once, few, many or a class for expanded clones.

V gene,D gene,clone size,J gene,CDR3 protein,CDR3 DNA
TRBV18,NA,NA,TRBJ1-3,CASSPPRAPGNTIYF,TGTGCCAGCTCACCACCCAGGGCTCCCGGAAACACCATATATTTT
TRBV9,TRBD2,NA,TRBJ2-3,CASSDRLAGTDTQYF,TGTGCCAGCAGCGATCGACTAGCGGGCACAGATACGCAGTATTTT
TRBV5-8,TRBD1,NA,TRBJ1-6,CASSSGTVYNSPLHF,TGTGCCAGCAGCTCCGGGACAGTCTATAATTCACCCCTCCACTTT
TRBV2,NA,once,TRBJ2-5,CASSVQGETQYF,TGTGCCAGCAGTGTGCAGGGAGAGACCCAGTACTTC
TRBV5-1,TRBD2,NA,TRBJ2-1,CASSLGAGVYNEQFF,TGCGCCAGCAGCTTGGGAGCGGGAGTCTACAATGAGCAGTTCTTC
TRBV5-1,NA,NA,TRBJ1-6,CASSLSTQNSPLHF,TGCGCCAGCAGCTTGTCTACCCAAAATTCCCCCCTCCACTTT
TRBV5-4,NA,NA,TRBJ2-1,CASSLAGGIISYNEQFF,TGTGCCAGCAGCTTGGCCGGGGGAATTATCTCCTACAATGAGCAGTTCTTC
TRBV29-1,NA,NA,TRBJ2-7,CSVEEGAPEQYF,TGCAGCGTTGAAGAGGGGGCACCCGAGCAGTACTTC
TRBV6-1,TRBD1,NA,TRBJ2-3,CASRDRDTDTQYF,TGTGCCAGCAGGGACAGGGACACAGATACGCAGTATTTT
TRBV10-3,NA,once,TRBJ2-3,CAISAGGWSDTQYF,TGTGCCATCAGTGCGGGTGGATGGTCGGATACGCAGTATTTT
TRBV30,NA,NA,TRBJ2-7,CAWSRTGYEQYF,TGTGCCTGGAGTCGCACAGGCTACGAGCAGTACTTC
TRBV28,NA,NA,TRBJ1-4,CASSFGLGEKLFF,TGTGCCAGCAGTTTTGGCCTCGGGGAAAAACTGTTTTTT
TRBV7-7,NA,NA,TRBJ1-1,CASSLISEAEAFF,TGTGCCAGCAGCTTAATCTCGGAGGCTGAAGCTTTCTTT
TRBV2,NA,few,TRBJ1-3,CASSEGQGNRNTIYF,TGTGCCAGCAGTGAAGGGCAGGGGAATCGAAACACCATATATTTT
TRBV30,NA,NA,TRBJ2-1,CAWSVHRTGEQFF,TGTGCCTGGAGTGTACACAGGACGGGTGAGCAGTTCTTC
TRBV7-6,NA,NA,TRBJ1-5,CASSPRQNQPQHF,TGTGCCAGCAGCCCGAGACAGAATCAGCCCCAGCATTTT
TRBV9,NA,NA,TRBJ1-4,CASSVAGSNEKLFF,TGTGCCAGCAGCGTAGCCGGTAGTAATGAAAAACTGTTTTTT
TRBV5-3,TRBD2,once,TRBJ2-4,CARSPRGSGGKAKNIQYF,TGTGCCAGAAGTCCCCGGGGAAGCGGGGGGAAAGCCAAAAACATTCAGTACTTC
TRBV5-1,TRBD1,few,TRBJ1-4,CASSLVGGSEKLFF,TGCGCCAGCAGCTTGGTAGGGGGCAGTGAAAAACTGTTTTTT
TRBV2,TRBD2,NA,TRBJ2-5,CASRPPGAGVGETQYF,TGTGCCAGCAGACCCCCAGGAGCGGGGGTGGGGGAGACCCAGTACTTC
TRBV4-2,TRBD2,NA,TRBJ2-1,CASSQESLGASGRNEQFF,TGTGCCAGCAGCCAAGAAAGTCTTGGGGCTAGCGGGAGGAATGAGCAGTTCTTC
TRBV7-2,NA,once,TRBJ2-3,CASSLVRAITDTQYF,TGTGCCAGCAGCTTAGTGAGGGCCATCACAGATACGCAGTATTTT
TRBV7-9,NA,NA,TRBJ1-3,CASSLATSGNTIYF,TGTGCCAGCAGCTTAGCGACTTCTGGAAACACCATATATTTT
TRBV27,NA,once,TRBJ2-3,CASSLYQGYSTDTQYF,TGTGCCAGCAGTTTATATCAGGGATATAGCACAGATACGCAGTATTTT
TRBV7-7,NA,NA,TRBJ1-3,CASSSRPGNTIYF,TGTGCTAGCAGCTCACGCCCGGGGAACACCATATATTTT
TRBV18,TRBD1,NA,TRBJ1-1,CASSPRQGVTEAFF,TGTGCCAGCTCACCTCGACAGGGAGTTACTGAAGCTTTCTTT
TRBV6-5,NA,NA,TRBJ2-7,CASSYSWDSSYEQYF,TGTGCCAGCAGTTACTCGTGGGACTCTTCCTACGAGCAGTACTTC
TRBV5-1,TRBD2,NA,TRBJ2-5,CASTPGSSGGPVETQYF,TGCGCCAGCACCCCCGGGTCTAGCGGGGGGCCAGTGGAGACCCAGTACTTC
TRBV5-4,NA,NA,TRBJ1-2,CASSLDRDYGYTF,TGTGCCAGCAGCTTGGACAGGGACTATGGCTACACCTTC
TRBV19,NA,few,TRBJ1-1,CASSMDRLNTEAFF,TGTGCCAGTAGTATGGACAGATTGAACACTGAAGCTTTCTTT
TRBV7-3,NA,NA,TRBJ2-2,CAGSLVPYTGELFF,TGTGCCGGCAGCTTAGTCCCATACACCGGGGAGCTGTTTTTT
TRBV19,TRBD2,NA,TRBJ2-1,CASSIAGTSGSSYEQFF,TGTGCCAGTAGTATAGCAGGGACTAGCGGGAGTAGCTATGAGCAGTTCTTC
TRBV5-6,TRBD1,NA,TRBJ1-1,CASSWATGFNTEAFF,TGTGCCAGCAGCTGGGCGACAGGGTTTAACACTGAAGCTTTCTTT
TRBV15,TRBD1,NA,TRBJ2-6,CATSVPGQPGANVLTF,TGTGCCACCAGCGTACCGGGACAGCCTGGGGCCAACGTCCTGACTTTC
TRBV7-3,TRBD2,NA,TRBJ2-5,CASSLNPAGGVETQYF,TGTGCCAGCAGCTTAAACCCAGCGGGGGGAGTGGAGACCCAGTACTTC
TRBV28,TRBD1,NA,TRBJ1-1,CASSGTGVRKAFF,TGTGCCAGCAGTGGGACAGGGGTTAGAAAAGCTTTCTTT
TRBV7-9,NA,NA,TRBJ1-6,CASSLVGGALHF,TGTGCCAGCAGCTTAGTGGGGGGGGCCCTCCACTTT
TRBV7-9,TRBD2,NA,TRBJ2-7,CASSPLADYEQYF,TGTGCCAGCAGCCCACTAGCGGACTACGAGCAGTACTTC
TRBV4-3,NA,NA,TRBJ2-2,CASSPRGGGGSNTGELFF,TGCGCCAGCAGCCCACGAGGAGGGGGCGGTTCGAACACCGGGGAGCTGTTTTTT
TRBV7-9,NA,NA,TRBJ2-1,CASSPSERRPEQFF,TGTGCCAGCAGCCCCTCTGAACGGCGGCCTGAGCAGTTCTTC
TRBV6-5,NA,NA,TRBJ1-3,CASSSRVSGNTIYF,TGTGCCAGCAGTTCCAGGGTTTCTGGAAACACCATATATTTT
TRBV19,NA,NA,TRBJ1-4,CASSPVGQGEKLFF,TGTGCCAGTAGCCCCGTGGGGCAGGGTGAAAAACTGTTTTTT
TRBV4-3,NA,once,TRBJ2-7,CASSQDPSGPYEQYF,TGCGCCAGCAGCCAAGACCCAAGCGGGCCCTACGAGCAGTACTTC
TRBV18,TRBD1,NA,TRBJ1-5,CASSPTGLAQPQHF,TGTGCCAGCTCTCCGACAGGGCTTGCTCAGCCCCAGCATTTT